What follows describes a single TCR beta chain. Its cognate antigen is unknown. Donors were healthy HIV-negative adults without recently reported acute infections or vaccinations. The germline V and J ends were trimmed by 5 bases and 1 base, with 8 bases remaining between them. CDR1 and CDR2 from the germline V gene are MNHEY and SVGAGI. The CDR3 covers 13 residues. Data came from immunoSEQ multiplex PCR; TCRdb stores just in-frame clones and leaves some out. The sample lists approximately 2.5 million clones; approximately 94% were seen once. These data are taken from a study of shared clonotypes between healthy human individuals. Study-level findings and limits: Estimated clonotype richness was generally higher in naive than memory subsets.

This receptor was identified in a man aged 18 to 30 in good health. Sample: naive CD4+ T cells sorted from blood. Stated subset: CD45RA+ positively selected. The J gene is TRBJ1-1, the V gene TRBV6-5; D remains unclear. The CDR3 DNA sequence: TGTGCCAGCAGTACCCCAGGGAACACTGAAGCTTTCTTT. Its translation is CASSTPGNTEAFF.